This T cell receptor beta chain comes out of a study of shared clonotypes between healthy human individuals (dated by TCRdb to 2019 to 2021). In the study overall: Three men and a couple of women, aged 18 to 49 years, made up the cohort. For each donor, CD4 naive and CD4 memory were each given three plates, CD8 naive was given two plates, and CD8 memory was given one plate. The study deeply sequenced blood TCR repertoires of about 5 healthy adults to estimate repertoire size and the extent of clonotype sharing between individuals. Libraries were prepared and TCR repertoires were sequenced by different laboratories using diverse techniques, in order to increase sequencing depth and limit assay-specific biases. Per donor, leukapheresis produced somewhere between about 0.94 and 10 billion PBMCs. Points the paper makes about the study in general: When several donors were compared, the shared fraction of clonotypes was around 5% for naive CD4, roughly 3.3% for naive CD8, roughly 2.5% for memory CD4, and 0.35% to 0.4% for memory CD8. Even with the large sequencing depth, rarefaction of the sorted-subset datasets indicated that sequencing was incomplete. Higher generation probabilities were observed for clonotypes shared by all four sorted-subset donors than for non-shared clonotypes. Because the study included a small number of donors, the genetic and exposure-history diversity represented was limited. Estimated clonotype richness was generally larger for naive than for memory subsets. Based on pairwise subsampling, the degree of clonotype sharing among donors was expected to be affected by sequencing depth. Sampling was restricted to blood, and TCR repertoires in tissues likely differ from the TCR repertoires found in blood.

Using the deep immunoSEQ assay, multiplex PCR amplified TCR CDR3 regions from genomic DNA. Extracted genomic DNA from each cell subset was distributed evenly across all wells of several immunoSEQ 96-well plates, and each plate was treated as a replicate. Each replicate PCR for sorted subsets received 200 ng genomic DNA, equal to 30,000 or so T cell genomes. Purified libraries were measured with a Qubit 3.0 fluorometer, size-checked on a Bioanalyzer 2100, and measured again with the KAPA Library Quantification kit. Every immunoSEQ 96-well plate was sequenced on a dedicated single-read 150-cycle Illumina NextSeq 550 flow cell. The authors processed their data as follows. Because the immunoSEQ output included only junctional sequences and no quality scores, the filtering could not be the same as the filtering used for full-length reads. Sequences were annotated with PyIR, a Python wrapper for IgBLAST v1.9, using IMGT germline references to assign V/J genes and CDR3. Reads with weak V/J assignments (E-value above 1e-6), missing CDR3, stop codons, out-of-frame junctions, or ambiguous translated residues were removed. A V3J clonotype was defined by an identical inferred V gene, J gene, and CDR3 amino acid sequence. Percentage overlap between repertoires was calculated by dividing the number of shared unique clonotypes by the size of the smaller repertoire. Repertoire richness was assessed with RTK rarefaction, the Chao1 estimator, and Recon v2.1 estimates of unobserved clonotypes. Generation probabilities were computed with OLGA for all TCRbeta clonotypes obtained by the gDNA method from several donors. In its TCRdb copy, this immuneACCESS table keeps in-frame sequences only and misses some clones. Where compared with another copy, unresolved V genes explain less than half of these, and the others have no known cause. V, J and clone size are taken as reported in that table, and D and trimming were inferred from the DNA itself. In all, the sample holds approximately 2,300,000 clones, and less than 95% of those were seen once. The leading ten clones occupy around 0.38% of the sample.

The CDR3 covers 18 residues, taking in both the cysteine and the phenylalanine. The retained sequence is limited to the CDR3, 54 bases, with the frame set at the first base. Germline trimming: 7 bases from V, 2 bases from J; junction bases outside gene matches: 18. From a lookup of the germline V gene, CDR1 and CDR2 are SNHLY and FYNNEI. With regard to this clone: Which antigen it targets is not known. No clone much larger than this one lies a single base away; base qualities are absent.

The donors were healthy, HIV-negative adults with no recently reported acute infections or vaccinations. All donors were Caucasian adults living in Nashville, Tennessee, USA. CD4+ T cells were enriched through magnetic negative selection, after which naive cells were positively selected on CD45RA and the remaining negative fraction served as the memory subset. Blood was collected by leukapheresis, and PBMCs were isolated by Ficoll-Histopaque density gradient centrifugation and then cryopreserved in liquid nitrogen vapor phase. Purity and quantity of every magnetically sorted T cell population were checked by analytical flow cytometry. From each sorted fraction, genomic DNA was isolated and quantified by UV absorbance on a Nanodrop 2000c.

The chain couples TRBV2 to TRBJ2-7; 9 of the junction bases match TRBD2. The material sequenced was naive CD4+ T cells from PBMCs. The cell subset or site label of this sample denotes: CD45RA+ positively selected. This clonotype originated in a man aged 18 to 29 in good health. Some clones in this sample may be carry-over from other donors' samples. The DNA sequence is given as TGTGCCAGCATGCTCTCGACGATAGCGGGAGAAAGGGCCTACGAGCAGTACTTC. It translates to CASMLSTIAGERAYEQYF.